This T cell receptor (beta chain) was profiled in a study of blood T cell repertoires in COVID-19. Whole-study context: COVID-19 samples from acute and convalescent phases originated in the United States, Italy and Spain. The cDNA or gDNA used as material had been derived from T cells, B-cell-depleted T cells, or PBMCs.

The CDR3 is made up of 15 amino acids. V lost 4 bases and J lost 7; bases outside the gene matches: 7. Germline V gives CDR1 SGHDT, CDR2 YYEEEE. Source study methods: Scientists estimated how many nucleated cells there were by amplifying reference gene primers. The repertoire was sequenced with immunoSEQ multiplex PCR; TCRdb's copy has only in-frame clones and lacks some. V and J calls and clone size are as listed in that table; D and trimming were resolved from the DNA. The table shows around 52,000 clones, with roughly 82% occurring only once. The sequenced material came from peripheral blood. The clonotype was recovered from a woman aged 80 or older with acute or convalescent COVID-19. The gene calls are TRBV5-6 and TRBJ2-2, with TRBD1 matching over 10 bases. This chain's CDR3 is CASSPQTGGNGELFF. CDR3 coding DNA: TGTGCCAGCAGCCCTCAGACAGGGGGCAACGGGGAGCTGTTTTTT.